A single sample gave rise to the 27 T cell receptor beta chains below, sequenced in a study of T cells after yellow fever vaccination. TCRdb re-called the 5' RACE reads with MiXCR, one entry per CDR3 protein. Altogether 100,000 or so distinct CDR3 sequences are present, 8% to 10% being singletons, with the ten largest covering roughly 17%. The specimen was CD8+ T cells not binding an NS4B(214-222) dextramer, sorted from PBMCs, collected less than 18 days after the first yellow fever vaccination. Every receptor here comes from a man younger than 35 who received the YFV17D yellow fever vaccine.

The chain combines TRBV5-1 with TRBJ2-7; no clear D gene. Germline CDR1 and CDR2: SGHRS and YFSETQ. The germline V and J ends were trimmed by 0 bases and 0 bases, with 4 bases remaining between them. CDR3 length: 13 amino acids. The CDR3 DNA sequence: TGCGCCAGCAGCTTGGGGAACTCCTACGAGCAGTACTTC. It specifies CASSLGNSYEQYF. The whole variable domain, remainder taken from reference TRBV5-1 and TRBJ2-7, is KAGVTQTPRYLIKTRGQQVTLSCSPISGHRSVSWYQQTPGQGLQFLFEYFSETQRNKGNFPGRFSGRQFSNSRSEMNVSTLELGDSALYLCASSLGNSYEQYFGPGTRLTVT.

This clonotype has at least ten counts. The J gene is TRBJ2-4, the V gene TRBV5-6; D call uncertain. Trimming removed 0 bases at V and 0 bases at J, with 4 bases between. Germline loops: CDR1 SGHDT, CDR2 YYEEEE. This CDR3 region has 14 residues. The CDR3 nucleotides read TGTGCCAGCAGCTTGGGAGGAGCCAAAAACATTCAGTACTTC. Encoded protein: CASSLGGAKNIQYF. The entire variable domain, with the rest obtained from reference TRBV5-6 and TRBJ2-4, is as follows: DAGVTQSPTHLIKTRGQQVTLRCSPKSGHDTVSWYQQALGQGPQFIFQYYEEEERQRGNFPDRFSGHQFPNYSSELNVNALLLGDSALYLCASSLGGAKNIQYFGAGTRLSVL.

The rearrangement links TRBV5-1 to TRBJ2-7; 9 bases match TRBD1. CDR3 length: 16 residues. The V gene end was trimmed by 0 bases and the J gene end by 1 base; junction bases not matched to a gene: 5. Germline-derived CDR1 and CDR2 are SGHRS and YFSETQ. The CDR3 loop is CASSLAGGTGSYEQYV. CDR3 DNA sequence: TGCGCCAGCAGCTTGGCAGGCGGGACAGGGTCCTACGAGCAGTACGTC.

The V call is TRBV10-2, the J call TRBJ2-7; unclear D gene. Germline V lookup: CDR1 WSHSY, CDR2 SAAADI. Trimming stripped 0 bases from V and 5 bases from J, with 14 bases between. The CDR3 consists of 15 residues. CDR3: CASSESGGRYHEQYF. CDR3 DNA sequence: TGCGCCAGCAGTGAGTCTGGCGGAAGGTATCACGAGCAGTACTTC.

The rearrangement links TRBV20-1 to TRBJ2-7; a weak D match, TRBD2 (6 bases). V lost 4 bases to trimming and J lost 3 bases, with 7 bases between them. Germline CDR1 DFQATT, CDR2 SNEGSKA (reference sequence). The CDR3 runs 11 residues. The CDR3 region has the DNA TGCAGTGCTACCGGGGGCTACGAGCAGTACGTC. Protein product: CSATGGYEQYV.

This clonotype has ten or more counts. The genes are TRBV6-5 and TRBJ1-2; perhaps TRBD1 as D (6 bases). The germline V gene encodes CDR1 MNHEY and CDR2 SVGAGI. The V gene lost 0 bases and the J gene lost 7 bases, with 15 bases spanning the gap. The CDR3 loop spans 15 amino acids. The CDR3 is CASSYSTGTSGGYTF. DNA for the CDR3: TGTGCCAGCAGTTACTCGACTGGGACATCGGGTGGCTACACCTTC.

This clonotype was observed a few times. CDR3 bases: TGCGCCAGCAGCCAAATAGCGGGGGCGAACACCGGGGAGCTGTTTTTT. Residues: CASSQIAGANTGELFF. The chain joins TRBV4-3 to TRBJ2-2, with 9 bases that match TRBD2. Germline CDR1 and CDR2: LGHNA and YSLEER. Trimming cost V 2 bases and J 0 bases; bases outside gene matches: 1. This CDR3 comprises 16 residues.

The chain couples TRBV7-3 to TRBJ2-2, with D unresolved. Germline V gene sequence: CDR1 SGHTA, CDR2 FQGTGA. Trimming stripped 1 base from V and 0 bases from J, with 9 bases between. The CDR3 has 16 amino acids. The CDR3 is CASSLIRTANTGELFF. The CDR3 bases are TGTGCCAGCAGCTTAATTCGTACAGCGAACACCGGGGAGCTGTTTTTT.

The chain couples TRBV4-1 to TRBJ2-1, with D hard to call. With 4 bases removed from V and 6 bases from J, the gap between germline ends came to 13 bases. This CDR3 has 14 residues. CDR1 is MGHRA and CDR2 is YSYEKL in the germline V gene. CDR3: CASSPIQITNEQFF. The CDR3 DNA follows: TGCGCCAGCAGCCCGATACAAATTACCAATGAGCAGTTCTTC.

In this sample, this clonotype turned up a few times. V gene TRBV12-3 or TRBV12-4 combines with J gene TRBJ1-2; D is uncertain. The V and J ends lost 3 bases and 6 bases respectively, with 20 bases between them. This CDR3 has 16 residues. The CDR3 loop is CASSLVFGWAGDGYTF. The CDR3 DNA is TGTGCCAGCAGTTTGGTTTTTGGCTGGGCGGGAGATGGCTACACCTTC.

The chain employs TRBV30 and TRBJ2-3; perhaps TRBD2 as D (5 bases). Germline loops: CDR1 GTSNPN, CDR2 SVGIG (reference sequence). The CDR3 is 12 amino acids. V lost 0 bases to trimming and J lost 4 bases, with 5 bases between them. Here the CDR3 reads CAWSVRADTQYF. DNA of the CDR3: TGTGCCTGGAGTGTGCGGGCAGATACGCAGTATTTT.

This clonotype has a handful of counts. The chain carries TRBV6-5 and TRBJ2-5, with 12 bases aligning to TRBD2. The CDR3 is made up of 15 amino acids. V dropped 0 bases and J dropped 4; count of bases not matched to a gene: 0. Germline V gives CDR1 MNHEY, CDR2 SVGAGI. The CDR3 loop is CASSYSTSGGETQYF. The CDR3 coding sequence is TGTGCCAGCAGTTACTCGACTAGCGGGGGAGAGACCCAGTACTTC.

The chain employs TRBV5-1 and TRBJ2-3; the D gene is possibly TRBD2 (5 bases). Germline V CDR1 and CDR2: SGHRS, YFSETQ. The CDR3 sequence is 14 residues long. V gave up 2 bases and J gave up 2 bases, with 9 bases separating them. CDR3 nucleotides: TGCGCCAGCAGCTTAGGAGGTTTCACAGATACGCAGTATTTT. Protein sequence: CASSLGGFTDTQYF.

The genes are TRBV7-2 and TRBJ1-1; D uncertain. CDR1 is SGHTA, CDR2 FQGNSA, per germline. The CDR3 has 14 amino acids. Trimming pared 3 bases from V and 4 bases from J, leaving 12 bases between. The chain's CDR3 is CASSFAGWGTEAFF. The CDR3 nucleotides read TGTGCCAGCAGCTTTGCAGGTTGGGGCACTGAAGCTTTCTTT.

This clonotype turned up a few times. The chain links TRBV24-1 to TRBJ2-1, with 7 bases that match TRBD1. CDR1 and CDR2 from the germline V gene are KGHDR and SFDVKD. This CDR3 contains 13 residues. The ends lost 9 bases at V and 2 bases at J; junction bases unmatched: 3. CDR3 DNA sequence: TGTGCCACCCGACAGGGACCCTACAATGAGCAGTTCTTC. Its translation: CATRQGPYNEQFF.

This clonotype was picked up a small number of times. This chain uses TRBV6-5 with TRBJ2-2; maybe TRBD1 (6 bases). Germline V gives CDR1 MNHEY, CDR2 SVGAGI. With 4 bases removed from V and 3 bases from J, the gap between germline ends came to 21 bases. The CDR3 covers 18 residues. The CDR3 coding sequence is TGTGCCAGCAGTTCCCTGATAAGGTCAGGGGAGCACACCGGGGAGCTGTTTTTT. This codes for CASSSLIRSGEHTGELFF.

This clonotype has only a few counts. V usage is TRBV5-1 and J usage is TRBJ1-4; D gene uncertain. The CDR3 runs 15 residues. The germline V gene encodes CDR1 SGHRS and CDR2 YFSETQ. Trimming pared 2 bases from V and 0 bases from J, leaving 8 bases between. CDR3 coding DNA: TGCGCCAGCAGCTTTACAGAGACAACTAATGAAAAACTGTTTTTT. Translation: CASSFTETTNEKLFF.

This clonotype was detected a few times. V gene TRBV6-5 combines with J gene TRBJ2-1; perhaps TRBD2 as D (5 bases). Germline V gives CDR1 MNHEY, CDR2 SVGAGI. The CDR3 has 15 amino acids. V shed 2 bases and J shed 2 bases, with 10 bases lying between them. The CDR3, as DNA: TGTGCCAGCAGTTACGGAGGTTCTGCCTACAATGAGCAGTTCTTC. Translated, it gives CASSYGGSAYNEQFF.

This clonotype has just a few counts. The chain has TRBV6-2 or TRBV6-3 and TRBJ2-2; D perhaps matches TRBD1 (6 bases). The V end was cut by 5 bases, the J end by 4 bases, with 8 bases between. This CDR3 comprises 13 residues. CDR1 is MNHEY and CDR2 is SVGEGT in the germline V gene. The CDR3 region is CASSRGGTGELFF. Written as DNA, the CDR3 is TGTGCCAGCAGTAGAGGGGGCACCGGGGAGCTGTTTTTT.

The rearrangement uses TRBV29-1 and TRBJ1-2; TRBD1 matches 7 bases. The V gene end was trimmed by 6 bases and the J gene end by 9 bases; junction bases not matched to a gene: 7. Germline CDR1 and CDR2: SQVTM and ANQGSEA. The CDR3 has 11 amino acids. In DNA, the CDR3 is TGCAGCGTCGACAGGGTGGCGAGCTACACCTTC. It encodes CSVDRVASYTF.

This chain uses TRBV29-1 with TRBJ1-2; D is uncertain. The length of the CDR3 is 16 residues. The V gene's germline CDR1 is SQVTM and CDR2 ANQGSEA. V was cut by 1 base and J by 4 bases, with 19 bases left in between. The CDR3 bases are TGCAGCGTTGAAGCGGGGAAGACCCCCCTAAGCTATGGCTACACCTTC. It is translated as CSVEAGKTPLSYGYTF. The whole variable domain, filled in from reference TRBV29-1 and TRBJ1-2, reads SAVISQKPSRDICQRGTSLTIQCQVDSQVTMMFWYRQQPGQSLTLIATANQGSEATYESGFVIDKFPISRPNLTFSTLTVSNMSPEDSSIYLCSVEAGKTPLSYGYTFGSGTRLTVV.

This clonotype was recorded at least ten times. The genes are TRBV5-1 and TRBJ1-2; D remains unclear. Trimming removed 4 bases at V and 8 bases at J, with 18 bases between. The germline gives CDR1 SGHRS, CDR2 YFSETQ. This CDR3 region has 14 residues. The CDR3, as DNA: TGCGCCAGCAGCCCGGCGGGGAACGTACGCGGCTACACCTTC. Its protein product is CASSPAGNVRGYTF.

This clonotype was observed a handful of times. As DNA, the CDR3 is TGTGCCAGCAGTTACAACGACAGGAGAGGGGTGAACACTGAAGCTTTCTTT. It is translated as CASSYNDRRGVNTEAFF. This chain joins TRBV6-5 and TRBJ1-1, with a weak D call TRBD1 (6 bases). In germline, CDR1 is MNHEY, CDR2 SVGAGI. This CDR3 contains 17 residues. The V end was cut by 2 bases, the J end by 0 bases, with 16 bases between.

This clonotype turned up a few times. The CDR3 here is CASSLGTSKEQYV. CDR3 bases: TGTGCCAGCAGCTTAGGGACAAGTAAGGAGCAGTACGTC. The rearrangement links TRBV7-9 to TRBJ2-7, with D maybe TRBD1 (5 bases). The CDR3 covers 13 residues. V was shortened by 1 base and J by 7 bases, with 11 bases between the two germline ends. CDR1 SEHNR and CDR2 FQNEAQ come from the germline V gene (reference sequence).

This clonotype was recorded a few times. J is TRBJ1-6 and V is TRBV4-1; D perhaps matches TRBD1 (6 bases). Germline CDR1 reads MGHRA; CDR2 reads YSYEKL. V shed 0 bases and J shed 0 bases, with 12 bases lying between them. CDR3 size: 18 residues. The CDR3 loop is CASSQDLQGSSYNSPLHF. In nucleotides, the CDR3 is TGCGCCAGCAGCCAAGATCTTCAGGGGAGCTCCTATAATTCACCCCTCCACTTT.

This clonotype was detected only a few times. The chain recombines TRBV7-2 with TRBJ1-2; weak D call: TRBD1 (6 bases). This CDR3 comprises 17 residues. Trimming removed 5 bases at V and 2 bases at J, with 21 bases between. The V gene's germline CDR1 is SGHTA and CDR2 FQGNSA. CDR3 coding DNA: TGTGCCAGCAGCGCATACTACCGGGACACGGCAAACTATGGCTACACCTTC. Protein product: CASSAYYRDTANYGYTF.

This chain joins TRBV7-8 and TRBJ2-2; D call uncertain. The CDR3 has 11 residues. Germline V gene sequence: CDR1 SGHVS, CDR2 FQNEAQ. With 9 bases removed from V and 5 bases from J, the gap between germline ends came to 7 bases. The CDR3 here is CASWSTGELFF. Here the CDR3 DNA reads TGTGCCAGTTGGAGTACCGGGGAGCTGTTTTTT.